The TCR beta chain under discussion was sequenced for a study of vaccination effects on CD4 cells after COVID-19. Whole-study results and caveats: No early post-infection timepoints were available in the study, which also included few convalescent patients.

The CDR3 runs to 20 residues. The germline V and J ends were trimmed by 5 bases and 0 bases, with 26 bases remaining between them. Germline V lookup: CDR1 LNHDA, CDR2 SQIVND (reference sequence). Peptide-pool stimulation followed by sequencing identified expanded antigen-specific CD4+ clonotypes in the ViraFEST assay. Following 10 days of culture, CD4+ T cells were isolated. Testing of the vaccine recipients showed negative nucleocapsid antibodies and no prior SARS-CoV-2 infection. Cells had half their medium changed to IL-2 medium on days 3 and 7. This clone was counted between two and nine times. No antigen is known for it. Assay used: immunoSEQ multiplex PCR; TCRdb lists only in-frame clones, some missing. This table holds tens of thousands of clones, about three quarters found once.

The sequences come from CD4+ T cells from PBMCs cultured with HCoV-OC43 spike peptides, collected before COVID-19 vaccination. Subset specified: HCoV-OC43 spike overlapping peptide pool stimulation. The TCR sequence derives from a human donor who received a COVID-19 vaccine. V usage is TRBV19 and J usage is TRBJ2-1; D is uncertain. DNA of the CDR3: TGTGCCAGTAGTCCCCGACCCCTAGTTTCGGCCCGAAGCTCCTACAATGAGCAGTTCTTC. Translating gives CASSPRPLVSARSSYNEQFF.